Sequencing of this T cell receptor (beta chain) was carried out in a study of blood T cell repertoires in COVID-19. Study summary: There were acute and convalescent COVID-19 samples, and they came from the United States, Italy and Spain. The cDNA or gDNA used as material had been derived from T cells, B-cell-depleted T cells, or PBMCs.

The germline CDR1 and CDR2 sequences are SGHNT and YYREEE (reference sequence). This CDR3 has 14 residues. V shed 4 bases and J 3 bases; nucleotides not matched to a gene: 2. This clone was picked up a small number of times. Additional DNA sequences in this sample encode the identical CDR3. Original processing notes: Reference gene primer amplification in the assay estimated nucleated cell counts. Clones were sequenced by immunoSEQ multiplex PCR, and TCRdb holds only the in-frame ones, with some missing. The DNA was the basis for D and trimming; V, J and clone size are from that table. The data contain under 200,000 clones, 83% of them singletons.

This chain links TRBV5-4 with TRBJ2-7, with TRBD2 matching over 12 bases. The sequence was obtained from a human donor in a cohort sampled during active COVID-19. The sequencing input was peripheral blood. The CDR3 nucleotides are TGTGCCAGCAGCCCGACTAGCGGGGGCTACGAGCAGTACTTC. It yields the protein CASSPTSGGYEQYF.